This T cell receptor beta chain is from a study of post-analysis software for immune sequencing data. Study at large: Relapsing-remitting, secondary progressive and progressive-relapsing multiple sclerosis courses were included.

Whole-study results and caveats: Controls showed lower frequencies than patients for five or six TRBV segments, and TRBV5-6, TRBV5-1 and TRBV20-1 were among these. Controls had significantly higher normalized Chao1 diversity than multiple sclerosis patients. Co-batched samples clustered tightly together by F measure.

Prepared libraries of TCR beta cDNA carried unique molecular identifiers. From about 0.98 to 11 million T cells, about 500,000 cDNA molecules were obtained. TCRdb reprocessed the PCR reads via MiXCR and lists one record per CDR3 protein. The sample holds hundreds of thousands of distinct CDR3 sequences; 25% to 30% are singletons and the top ten take around 0.55%. This CDR3 contains 15 residues. Germline CDR1 MGHRA, CDR2 YSYEKL. V shed 1 base and J shed 4 bases, with 11 bases lying between them. Comment on this clonotype: Its antigen is undetermined.

The sample comprised blood. This chain joins TRBV4-1 and TRBJ2-1, with D unclear. The sequence came from a girl aged 10-17 years with multiple sclerosis. CDR3 coding DNA: TGCGCCAGCAGCCAAGGTCCGAGAGTGTACAATGAGCAGTTCTTC. It encodes CASSQGPRVYNEQFF.